This record looks at one TCR beta chain sequence and its context. Its antigen is not identified. These data originate in a study of monozygotic twins with inflammatory bowel disease. Study findings and constraints: IBD patients share fewer clonotypes with other people than healthy twins do, especially with disease activity.

TCRdb reprocessed the 5' RACE reads and stores each CDR3 protein as one record, lacking DNA. This repertoire includes roughly 200,000 distinct CDR3 sequences. The CDR3 has 15 residues. In germline, CDR1 is MNHEY, CDR2 SVGAGI. The rearrangement links TRBV6-5 to TRBJ1-2; TCRdb selects TRBD1, and the lack of DNA leaves this call unchecked. What was sequenced was blood. The sequence derives from a human donor with ulcerative colitis or Crohn's disease, or a healthy co-twin of an affected twin (not recorded which). The CDR3 reads CASSYGDRGQYGYTF.